One and the same sample provided the 18 T cell receptor beta chains below, sequenced in a study of blood T cell repertoires in COVID-19. Using immunoSEQ multiplex PCR, the repertoire was profiled, and TCRdb retains in-frame clones only, with some absent. The sample consists of tens of thousands of clones, about nine tenths of them appearing once. Input material: peripheral blood. All receptors come from a male donor with acute or convalescent COVID-19.

CDR3 residues: CASSPRGTATKNIQYF. Here the CDR3 DNA reads TGTGCCAGCAGTCCCCGCGGGACAGCGACAAAAAACATTCAGTACTTC. The chain carries TRBV28 and TRBJ2-4; TRBD1 might be the D (7 bases). The CDR3 length is 16 residues. V was clipped by 5 bases and J by 4 bases, with 18 bases between them. CDR1 MDHEN and CDR2 SYDVKM come from the germline V gene. The variable domain in full, completed from reference TRBV28 and TRBJ2-4, reads DVKVTQSSRYLVKRTGEKVFLECVQDMDHENMFWYRQDPGLGLRLIYFSYDVKMKEKGDIPEGYSVSREKKERFSLILESASTNQTSMYLCASSPRGTATKNIQYFGAGTRLSVL.

The genes are TRBV19 and TRBJ1-5, with D possibly being TRBD1 (5 bases). Trimming cost V 11 bases and J 5 bases, with 10 bases left between them. The CDR3 runs to 11 residues. From germline, CDR1 is LNHDA and CDR2 SQIVND (reference sequence). CDR3 residues: CAGGEDQPQHF. The CDR3 bases are TGTGCCGGGGGGGAGGATCAGCCCCAGCATTTT.

This rearrangement joins TRBV18 to TRBJ2-7, with D tentatively TRBD2 (5 bases). This CDR3 has 14 amino acids. CDR1 and CDR2 from the germline V gene are KGHSH and LQKENI. Trimming removed 2 bases at V and 4 bases at J, with 12 bases between. The CDR3 sequence: CASSPNTREYEQYF. CDR3 DNA sequence: TGTGCCAGCTCACCAAACACGAGGGAATACGAGCAGTACTTC.

Here the CDR3 DNA reads TGCGCCAGCAGCTCGCAGGGTCGGGGCTACACCTTC. Protein sequence: CASSSQGRGYTF. The J gene is TRBJ1-2, the V gene TRBV5-1; tentatively, D is TRBD1 (5 bases). This CDR3 has 12 amino acids. V lost 3 bases, J lost 8 bases, and 11 bases lay in between. From germline, CDR1 is SGHRS and CDR2 YFSETQ.

The table lists this clone with a count of one. V gene TRBV3-1 (or the pseudogene TRBV3-2) combines with J gene TRBJ2-1; 10 bases line up with TRBD2. The ends lost 4 bases at V and 6 bases at J; junction bases unmatched: 6. Germline CDR1 is LGHDT and CDR2 is YNNKEL (reference sequence). The CDR3 length is 15 residues. DNA of the CDR3: TGTGCCAGCAGCCCGCGCCCTAGCGGGGGCAATGAGCAGTTCTTC. Amino acid sequence: CASSPRPSGGNEQFF.

In this sample, this clone turned up a few times. V usage is TRBV5-1 and J usage is TRBJ2-7; 9 nucleotides agree with TRBD2. Germline CDR1 and CDR2: SGHRS and YFSETQ. This CDR3 has 14 residues. The V segment lost 4 bases and the J segment 4 bases; nucleotides outside the gene matches: 6. CDR3 protein: CASSPVTSGYEQYF. The DNA of the CDR3 is TGCGCCAGCAGCCCCGTGACTAGCGGATACGAGCAGTACTTC.

This clone was detected ten times or more. The chain has TRBV6-5 and TRBJ1-2, with TRBD1 identical over 9 bases. The V gene end was trimmed by 9 bases and the J gene end by 6 bases; junction bases not matched to a gene: 8. CDR1 MNHEY and CDR2 SVGAGI come from the germline V gene. The CDR3 extends over 13 amino acids. The chain's CDR3 is CASHRDREDGYTF. The CDR3 DNA is TGTGCCAGTCACCGGGACAGGGAGGATGGCTACACCTTC.

The chain couples TRBV14 to TRBJ2-5, with D perhaps TRBD2 (5 bases). Trimming pared 3 bases from V and 5 bases from J, leaving 19 bases between. The CDR3 totals 16 residues. CDR1 is SGHDN, CDR2 FVKESK, per germline. Here the CDR3 DNA reads TGTGCCAGCAGCCAGGGCCGCTTAGCGCTTTGGGAGACCCAGTACTTC. Protein sequence: CASSQGRLALWETQYF.

V usage is TRBV5-1 and J usage is TRBJ2-6; D is ambiguous. Germline V gene sequence: CDR1 SGHRS, CDR2 YFSETQ. The CDR3 is 16 residues long. Trimming left V 3 bases short and J 0 bases short, with 10 bases between. The CDR3 coding sequence is TGCGCCAGCAGCTCCCGCTCCGGCTCTGGGGCCAACGTCCTGACTTTC. Residues: CASSSRSGSGANVLTF. Supplemented by reference TRBV5-1 and TRBJ2-6, the full variable domain reads KAGVTQTPRYLIKTRGQQVTLSCSPISGHRSVSWYQQTPGQGLQFLFEYFSETQRNKGNFPGRFSGRQFSNSRSEMNVSTLELGDSALYLCASSSRSGSGANVLTFGAGSRLTVL.

This chain joins TRBV19 and TRBJ2-3; TRBD1 agrees at 9 bases. This CDR3 comprises 15 residues. V gave up 4 bases and J gave up 5 bases; unmatched junction bases: 7. Germline CDR1 and CDR2: LNHDA and SQIVND (reference sequence). CDR3 DNA sequence: TGTGCCAGTAGTAAGCGGACAGGGGAATTAGATACGCAGTATTTT. Protein: CASSKRTGELDTQYF.

J is TRBJ2-3 and V is TRBV3-1 (or the pseudogene TRBV3-2), with D maybe TRBD1 (6 bases). The CDR3 loop spans 13 amino acids. Germline lookup yields CDR1 LGHDT and CDR2 YNNKEL (reference sequence). Trimming left V 5 bases short and J 4 bases short, with 10 bases between. The CDR3 sequence is CASSFKGADTQYF. CDR3 nucleotide sequence: TGTGCCAGCAGCTTCAAGGGGGCAGATACGCAGTATTTT.

The rearrangement uses TRBV2 and TRBJ2-7, with D unclear. Trimming shortened V by 0 bases and J by 3 bases, and 6 bases separated the two germline ends. Germline V lookup: CDR1 SNHLY, CDR2 FYNNEI. The CDR3 sequence is 13 residues long. For the CDR3, the DNA is TGTGCCAGCAGTGAAGCGCCCGGCTACGAGCAGTACTTC. This translates into CASSEAPGYEQYF.

CDR3 residues: CATAGGRNTGELFF. The CDR3 coding sequence is TGTGCCACCGCGGGGGGGCGAAACACCGGGGAGCTGTTTTTT. The rearrangement uses TRBV10-3 and TRBJ2-2, with 9 nucleotides matching TRBD2. Germline V lookup: CDR1 ENHRY, CDR2 SYGVKD. The CDR3 is 14 residues long. J gave up 2 bases and V 10 bases, and 5 bases lay outside the gene matches.

The CDR3 reads CASSLLSGGPQETQYF. The DNA for the CDR3 is TGTGCCAGCAGCTTACTTAGCGGGGGACCTCAAGAGACCCAGTACTTC. The J gene is TRBJ2-5, the V gene TRBV7-2; TRBD2 matches at 9 bases. The CDR3 runs 16 residues. After removal of 2 bases from V and 2 bases from J, the junction contained 6 bases not matched to a gene. Germline V gene sequence: CDR1 SGHTA, CDR2 FQGNSA.

The V and J genes are TRBV6-6 and TRBJ2-1, with D maybe TRBD1 (6 bases). CDR1 is MNHNY, CDR2 SVGAGI, per germline (reference sequence). The CDR3 is made up of 15 amino acids. V shed 6 bases and J shed 0 bases, with 12 bases lying between them. CDR3: CASRSGTRSYNEQFF. The CDR3 DNA sequence: TGTGCCAGCAGGTCCGGGACACGCTCCTACAATGAGCAGTTCTTC.

CDR3 sequence: CASSIQQTNTGELFF. The CDR3 DNA follows: TGTGCCAGTAGTATACAACAGACGAACACCGGGGAGCTGTTTTTT. This chain connects TRBV19 to TRBJ2-2; D is uncertain. V lost 2 bases and J 0 bases, leaving 7 bases between the germline ends. Germline V CDR1 and CDR2: LNHDA, SQIVND (reference sequence). This CDR3 has 15 residues.

This clone was seen just once. The CDR3 DNA reads TGTGCCAGCAGCCCAGACAGGCCTGGAAACACCATATATTTT. It specifies CASSPDRPGNTIYF. The rearrangement uses TRBV6-5 and TRBJ1-3, with a tentative D call TRBD1 (6 bases). V lost 6 bases and J lost 2, with 11 bases in between. From germline, CDR1 is MNHEY and CDR2 SVGAGI. The CDR3 sequence is 14 residues long.

This sequence joins TRBV5-8 and TRBJ2-7; TRBD1 matches at 7 bases. V lost 0 bases, J lost 4 bases, and 4 bases stayed unmatched. This CDR3 is built from 14 residues. Germline CDR1 and CDR2: SGHTS and YDEGEE. The CDR3 region has the DNA TGTGCCAGCAGCTTGGCAAGCAGGGGGTACGAGCAGTACTTC. Encoded protein: CASSLASRGYEQYF.